Listed here are 13 T cell receptor beta chains from one sample, sequenced in a study of beta chain features in type 1 diabetes. The study reverse transcribed the entire isolated RNA, so it sequenced expressed TCRB transcripts. Data came from immunoSEQ multiplex PCR; TCRdb stores just in-frame clones and leaves some out. Here the sample spans hundreds of thousands of clones, about 70% being singletons. Sequenced sample: naive CD4+ T cells from blood. These receptors all stem from a young man in good health.

The rearrangement links TRBV20-1 to TRBJ2-5; D is unresolved. The CDR3 sequence is 11 residues long. Trimming shortened V by 6 bases and J by 5 bases, and 10 bases separated the two germline ends. Germline V lookup: CDR1 DFQATT, CDR2 SNEGSKA (reference sequence). CDR3 sequence: CSALNMETQYF. The CDR3 nucleotides are TGCAGTGCCCTTAATATGGAGACCCAGTACTTC.

This clone showed up just a few times. Written as DNA, the CDR3 is TGCGCCAGCAGCCGCGGGACTAGCGGAGTCCATACTTCCTACGAGCAGTACTTC. Protein sequence: CASSRGTSGVHTSYEQYF. The rearrangement uses TRBV4-3 and TRBJ2-7; TRBD2 aligns across 11 bases. After removal of 4 bases from V and 1 base from J, the junction contained 12 bases not matched to a gene. Per germline, CDR1 LGHNA and CDR2 YSLEER. The CDR3 consists of 18 residues.

CDR3 sequence: CASSLWDWGLDFETQYF. The CDR3 bases are TGTGCCAGCAGTTTATGGGATTGGGGACTAGATTTTGAGACCCAGTACTTC. The rearrangement links TRBV28 to TRBJ2-5, with 8 bases that match TRBD2. The V gene's germline CDR1 is MDHEN and CDR2 SYDVKM. The V gene end was trimmed by 0 bases and the J gene end by 5 bases; junction bases not matched to a gene: 11. The CDR3 consists of 17 residues. Based on the CDR3 plus reference TRBV28 and TRBJ2-5, the full variable domain is DVKVTQSSRYLVKRTGEKVFLECVQDMDHENMFWYRQDPGLGLRLIYFSYDVKMKEKGDIPEGYSVSREKKERFSLILESASTNQTSMYLCASSLWDWGLDFETQYFGPGTRLLVL.

The V gene is TRBV30, the J gene TRBJ2-7; D call uncertain. The V and J ends lost 0 bases and 0 bases respectively, with 12 bases between them. The CDR3 covers 15 residues. Germline CDR1 reads GTSNPN; CDR2 reads SVGIG (reference sequence). CDR3 nucleotide sequence: TGTGCCTGGAGTGTAATGGGCAGCTCCTCCTACGAGCAGTACTTC. This codes for CAWSVMGSSSYEQYF.

The chain employs TRBV29-1 and TRBJ1-2; TRBD1 is a possible D gene (5 bases). Trimming pared 0 bases from V and 8 bases from J, leaving 13 bases between. This CDR3 spans 13 amino acids. The germline V gene encodes CDR1 SQVTM and CDR2 ANQGSEA. CDR3 in DNA: TGCAGCGTTGAAGAATTGGGGGATGAGGGCTACACCTTC. This encodes CSVEELGDEGYTF.

Note on this clone: Other DNA sequences in this specimen translate into the identical CDR3. CDR3 in amino acids: CAWTGSSYNEQFF. The CDR3 region has the DNA TGTGCCTGGACAGGTTCCTCCTACAATGAGCAGTTCTTC. The chain is built from TRBV30 and TRBJ2-1; D unclear. There are 13 residues in the CDR3. Trimming pared 4 bases from V and 0 bases from J, leaving 7 bases between. The germline CDR1 and CDR2 sequences are GTSNPN and SVGIG (reference sequence).

This chain joins TRBV2 and TRBJ1-2; the D is unclear. The CDR3 runs 13 residues. V was clipped by 6 bases and J by 6 bases, with 14 bases between them. Germline assignment: CDR1 SNHLY and CDR2 FYNNEI. CDR3 coding DNA: TGTGCCAGCAGGGGTAGACGGCAGGATGGCTACACCTTC. Translating gives CASRGRRQDGYTF.

V gene TRBV30 combines with J gene TRBJ1-2; tentative D call: TRBD1 (5 bases). Germline CDR1 is GTSNPN and CDR2 is SVGIG (reference sequence). The V end was cut by 0 bases, the J end by 6 bases, with 17 bases between. The CDR3 is made up of 15 amino acids. The CDR3 coding sequence is TGTGCCTGGAGTGTGGGAAGGGCAGGGAATCATGGCTACACCTTC. Its protein product is CAWSVGRAGNHGYTF.

J is TRBJ2-1 and V is TRBV29-1, with unresolved D. Germline CDR1 is SQVTM and CDR2 is ANQGSEA. The germline V and J ends were trimmed by 3 bases and 0 bases, with 12 bases remaining between them. The CDR3 extends over 15 amino acids. CDR3: CSVDRARSSYNEQFF. The CDR3 DNA sequence: TGCAGCGTTGACCGGGCAAGGAGCTCCTACAATGAGCAGTTCTTC.

The J gene is TRBJ2-3, the V gene TRBV6-6; D remains unclear. CDR1 is MNHNY and CDR2 is SVGAGI in the germline V gene (reference sequence). This CDR3 spans 11 amino acids. The ends were cut back, 8 bases at V and 4 bases at J, with 7 bases in the middle. The CDR3 DNA is TGTGCCAGCTCAGATCCAGATACGCAGTATTTT. Protein: CASSDPDTQYF.

The chain recombines TRBV29-1 with TRBJ2-2; D is undetermined. V was shortened by 3 bases and J by 3 bases, with 8 bases between the two germline ends. Germline V lookup: CDR1 SQVTM, CDR2 ANQGSEA. The CDR3 sequence is 13 residues long. The DNA for the CDR3 is TGCAGCGTTGATGGGAAATACACCGGGGAGCTGTTTTTT. It yields the protein CSVDGKYTGELFF.

This sequence joins TRBV30 and TRBJ2-1; D is ambiguous. The CDR3 contains 14 residues. Germline V CDR1 and CDR2: GTSNPN, SVGIG (reference sequence). CDR3 coding DNA: TGTGCTCGGAGATACGGAAGCTCCTACAATGAGCAGTTCTTC. This sequence encodes CARRYGSSYNEQFF.

In its sample, this clone was seen a few times. This chain uses TRBV7-9 with TRBJ2-3, with unresolved D. Per germline, CDR1 SEHNR and CDR2 FQNEAQ (reference sequence). The CDR3 contains 16 residues. The V and J ends lost 1 base and 1 base respectively, with 12 bases between them. This CDR3 is CASSLGYAGGTDTQYF. CDR3 bases: TGTGCCAGCAGCTTAGGCTATGCAGGAGGCACAGATACGCAGTATTTT. Full variable domain (outside the CDR3, taken from reference TRBV7-9 and TRBJ2-3): DTGVSQNPRHKITKRGQNVTFRCDPISEHNRLYWYRQTLGQGPEFLTYFQNEAQLEKSRLLSDRFSAERPKGSFSTLEIQRTEQGDSAMYLCASSLGYAGGTDTQYFGPGTRLTVL.